Below are 18 T cell receptor beta chains sequenced from a single sample in a study of blood T cells in healthy people across ages. The second PCR ran about 6 to 11 cycles with a sample-barcoded 5' primer and J-beta primers. One entry per CDR3 protein, called by TCRdb with MiXCR from the 5' RACE reads. The data hold 1.5 million to 2 million distinct CDR3 sequences, with 35% to 50% observed a single time. The sequencing input was blood. All receptors derive from a human donor in good health.

This clonotype was picked up a small number of times. The DNA of the CDR3 is TGCGCCAGCAGCCAAGAGTACAGGGGCCTCCCCTACGAGCAGTACTTC. This sequence encodes CASSQEYRGLPYEQYF. V and J are TRBV4-3 and TRBJ2-7; 7 bases line up with TRBD1. V shed 0 bases and J 2 bases; nucleotides not matched to a gene: 7. The CDR3 spans 16 residues. Germline V gives CDR1 LGHNA, CDR2 YSLEER.

V usage is TRBV5-1 and J usage is TRBJ2-3, with 8 positions matching TRBD2. The CDR3 sequence is 15 residues long. Germline loops: CDR1 SGHRS, CDR2 YFSETQ. Trimming removed 4 bases from V and 2 bases from J; junction bases left unmatched: 6. This chain's CDR3 is CASSPRLAPTDTQYF. Here the CDR3 DNA reads TGCGCCAGCAGCCCGAGACTAGCGCCCACAGATACGCAGTATTTT.

J is TRBJ2-4 and V is TRBV24-1, with 10 positions matching TRBD2. The CDR3 extends over 16 amino acids. Germline CDR1 is KGHDR and CDR2 is SFDVKD. With V trimmed by 4 bases and J by 5 bases, 7 bases remained unmatched. Here the CDR3 DNA reads TGTGCCACCAGTGACCCCACTAGCGGGGATGAAAACATTCAGTACTTC. Protein product: CATSDPTSGDENIQYF.

This clonotype was seen a handful of times. This chain links TRBV7-2 with TRBJ2-5; TRBD1 aligns across 9 bases. Germline V lookup: CDR1 SGHTA, CDR2 FQGNSA. The CDR3 runs to 15 residues. With V trimmed by 6 bases and J by 9 bases, 14 bases remained unmatched. CDR3 nucleotides: TGTGCCAGCAGTGAAACAGGGGGCCCATATCGGGCCCAGTACTTC. It yields the protein CASSETGGPYRAQYF.

The chain employs TRBV7-9 and TRBJ2-1; D is uncertain. The CDR3 totals 15 residues. Trimming removed 2 bases from V and 6 bases from J, with 14 bases in between. The germline gives CDR1 SEHNR, CDR2 FQNEAQ (reference sequence). In DNA, the CDR3 is TGTGCCAGCAGCTTATGGCCGAGAGCCTCCAATGAGCAGTTCTTC. Amino acids: CASSLWPRASNEQFF. Full variable domain (rest looked up from reference TRBV7-9 and TRBJ2-1): DTGVSQNPRHKITKRGQNVTFRCDPISEHNRLYWYRQTLGQGPEFLTYFQNEAQLEKSRLLSDRFSAERPKGSFSTLEIQRTEQGDSAMYLCASSLWPRASNEQFFGPGTRLTVL.

CDR3 residues: CASIVGTGARGGYTF. CDR3 bases: TGTGCCAGCATCGTCGGGACAGGGGCGCGAGGTGGCTACACCTTC. The genes are TRBV6-5 and TRBJ1-2, with 10 bases aligning to TRBD1. The trim removed 7 bases at V and 7 bases at J, leaving 12 bases unmatched. CDR1 and CDR2 (germline): MNHEY, SVGAGI. This CDR3 region has 15 residues.

This clonotype showed up just a few times. The germline gene is not matched at one end of the junction; a read error may be the cause. This chain uses TRBV10-3 with TRBJ1-2; possibly TRBD1 for D (5 bases). Germline CDR1 reads ENHRY; CDR2 reads SYGVKD. The CDR3 is made up of 13 amino acids. The CDR3 loop is CAIRESTVYGYTF. CDR3 DNA sequence: TGTGCCATCAGGGAGTCGACAGTCTATGGCTACACCTTC.

The chain recombines TRBV7-3 with TRBJ2-1, with 8 positions matching TRBD2. The V and J ends lost 2 bases and 8 bases, in that order; junction bases with no gene match: 8. This CDR3 comprises 15 residues. Germline-derived CDR1 and CDR2 are SGHTA and FQGTGA. In DNA form, the CDR3 reads TGTGCCAGCAGCTTAGTGGCGGGGGGCACCGATGAGCAGTTCTTC. Amino acids: CASSLVAGGTDEQFF.

The chain combines TRBV4-3 with TRBJ2-1; D possibly corresponds to TRBD2 (6 bases). The CDR3 loop spans 17 amino acids. CDR1 and CDR2 (germline): LGHNA, YSLEER. Trimming pared 5 bases from V and 8 bases from J, leaving 25 bases between. CDR3 in DNA: TGCGCCAGCAGCTGCGACTCCCTTTCTAGCGAGAATCATGAGCAGTTCTTC. Its protein product is CASSCDSLSSENHEQFF.

The chain links TRBV5-1 to TRBJ2-7, with 7 bases matching TRBD1. Unmatched junction bases numbered 12, after V lost 5 bases and J lost 7 bases. The CDR3 runs to 14 residues. Germline V gives CDR1 SGHRS, CDR2 YFSETQ. CDR3 loop: CASRSGTDGQEQYF. DNA of the CDR3: TGCGCCAGCAGGTCGGGGACAGATGGGCAGGAGCAGTACTTC.

The V call is TRBV7-9, the J call TRBJ2-3; D is perhaps TRBD2 (5 bases). The germline gives CDR1 SEHNR, CDR2 FQNEAQ (reference sequence). This CDR3 is built from 16 residues. Trimming left V 1 base short and J 0 bases short, with 11 bases between. The CDR3, as DNA: TGTGCCAGCAGCTTAGGTCCGGGGAGCAGCACAGATACGCAGTATTTT. Its translation: CASSLGPGSSTDTQYF. Full variable domain (missing parts from reference TRBV7-9 and TRBJ2-3): DTGVSQNPRHKITKRGQNVTFRCDPISEHNRLYWYRQTLGQGPEFLTYFQNEAQLEKSRLLSDRFSAERPKGSFSTLEIQRTEQGDSAMYLCASSLGPGSSTDTQYFGPGTRLTVL.

V gene TRBV9 combines with J gene TRBJ1-2; tentative D call: TRBD1 (6 bases). Germline V gene sequence: CDR1 SGDLS, CDR2 YYNGEE. The CDR3 runs to 14 residues. The V end was cut by 6 bases, the J end by 3 bases, with 15 bases between. The CDR3 region is CASNSPGEDYGYTF. In DNA, the CDR3 is TGTGCCAGCAATTCGCCAGGGGAGGACTATGGCTACACCTTC.

This sequence joins TRBV6-6 and TRBJ2-5; D tentatively reads TRBD1 or TRBD2 (5 bases each). Germline values: CDR1 MNHNY, CDR2 SVGAGI (reference sequence). V dropped 5 bases and J dropped 1 base, with 14 bases sitting between them. The CDR3 contains 15 residues. CDR3 protein: CASSRPTGTQETQYF. CDR3 bases: TGTGCCAGCAGTCGACCCACGGGGACCCAAGAGACCCAGTACTTC.

As regards this clonotype: Compared with germline, one end of the junction differs, possibly owing to a read error. The V call is TRBV15, the J call TRBJ2-4; 7 bases match TRBD2. Germline-derived CDR1 and CDR2 are LNHNV and YYDKDF (reference sequence). This CDR3 is built from 13 residues. For the CDR3, the DNA is TGTGCCAGCAGCCAGGGACTAATAAGAGACCAGTACTTC. Its translation: CASSQGLIRDQYF.

This clonotype was seen a handful of times. The genes are TRBV13 and TRBJ2-5; D is perhaps TRBD1 (5 bases). This CDR3 has 15 amino acids. Looked up from germline, CDR1 is PRHDT and CDR2 is FYEKMQ (reference sequence). V was shortened by 3 bases and J by 0 bases, with 11 bases between the two germline ends. CDR3 DNA sequence: TGTGCCAGCAGCTTTATTGACAGTGACCAAGAGACCCAGTACTTC. This codes for CASSFIDSDQETQYF.

The chain combines TRBV7-2 with TRBJ1-1; 10 positions agree with TRBD1. The CDR3 covers 17 residues. Germline CDR1 SGHTA, CDR2 FQGNSA. Trimming at V came to 3 bases and at J to 0 bases, leaving 7 bases not matched to a gene. The DNA for the CDR3 is TGTGCCAGCAGCTTGCCGGGACAGGGGCTTATGAACACTGAAGCTTTCTTT. This codes for CASSLPGQGLMNTEAFF.

The table lists this clonotype with a count of one. The gene calls are TRBV4-1 and TRBJ2-7; 8 nucleotides align to TRBD2. V shed 4 bases, J shed 0 bases, and the junction held 5 bases outside the gene matches. The CDR3 is 15 residues long. The germline V gene encodes CDR1 MGHRA and CDR2 YSYEKL. The CDR3 bases are TGCGCCAGCAGCCCCGTGACTAGCGACTCCTACGAGCAGTACTTC. Its protein product is CASSPVTSDSYEQYF.

The chain has TRBV15 and TRBJ2-5; 9 bases line up with TRBD1. The J call may be mistaken, given a closer DNA end match to TRBJ2-7. This CDR3 contains 16 residues. Per the germline V gene, CDR1 is LNHNV and CDR2 is YYDKDF (reference sequence). This chain's CDR3 is CATSRDRGQGLHEQYF. CDR3 bases: TGTGCCACCAGCAGAGATAGAGGACAGGGGTTACACGAGCAGTACTTC.